This is a list of T cell receptor beta chains from one sample in a study of identical twins. TCRdb re-analysed the 5' RACE reads in MiXCR, keeping a single row per CDR3 protein. The sample consists of 450,000 or so distinct CDR3 sequences, approximately 15% of them appearing once. This sample was also put to use in a study of yellow fever vaccine responses in identical twins.

Sequencing was performed on CD4+ T cells sorted from blood. Source of these receptors: a woman aged 18-29 years in good health. The conserved cysteine and the conserved F or W are not part of the CDR3 here.

>TRBV7-3|13
ASSLTSGQFVEQF
>TRBV3-1|13
ASSPTGLATDTQY
>TRBV11-2|15
ASSLGLGRGGTDTQY
>TRBV4-3|13
ASSQDQLGNSPLH
>TRBV12-3/TRBV12-4|14
ASNGQGRGESTEAF
>TRBV5-1|14
ASSLGTGAPWNEQF
>TRBV29-1|15
SAQYSTGPSSYSEQF
>TRBV6-5|13
ASSYSGQQNTEAF
>TRBV7-9|14
ASSSQAGSAQNIQY
>TRBV14|11
ASSSIGGKTQY
>TRBV10-2|11
ASRAGGNQPQH
>TRBV11-2|13
ASSLDGAGGQPQH